The present T cell receptor (beta chain) was sequenced within a study of PD-1 blockade in classical Hodgkin lymphoma. Sequenced by immunoSEQ multiplex PCR; TCRdb stores in-frame clones only, minus some. The sample yields some 25,000 clones, about 80% seen once. Concerning this clone itself: What it recognizes is unknown.

Relapse was seen in all patients after autologous stem cell transplantation, and brentuximab vedotin exposure was variable. Regarding the study as a whole: Relapsed/refractory patients reportedly had the lowest baseline TCR diversity, below newly diagnosed patients, who were below healthy donors. Those achieving complete response showed baseline diversity like newly diagnosed patients. By C4D1, diversity of CD4+ TCRs had risen significantly, whereas that of CD8+ TCRs had not.

Here the sequenced sample was peripheral blood mononuclear cells (PBMCs), taken at baseline. The receptor was isolated from a human donor with classical Hodgkin lymphoma.

The CDR3, as DNA: TGTGCCAGCAGTTTATGGCGGGCTACCACAGATACGCAGTATTTT. Translating it yields CASSLWRATTDTQYF. The chain is built from TRBV27 and TRBJ2-3; possibly TRBD2 for D (5 bases). CDR1 is MNHEY, CDR2 SMNVEV, per germline (reference sequence). Trimming removed 1 base from V and 2 bases from J, with 10 bases in between. The CDR3 length is 15 residues.